These 9 T cell receptor beta chains came from one sample sequenced in a study of T cell responses to AZD1222 COVID-19 vaccine. Method: immunoSEQ multiplex PCR; TCRdb's copy keeps in-frame clones and lacks some. This sample has fewer than 200,000 clones, with just over 90% found just once. The sample consisted of peripheral blood, taken on day 0 of AZD1222 vaccination. These receptors were collected from an adult in good health.

The chain has TRBV5-4 and TRBJ1-1; possible D gene TRBD1, 6 bases. Trimming removed 0 bases from V and 4 bases from J, with 13 bases in between. The germline gives CDR1 SGHNT, CDR2 YYREEE (reference sequence). The CDR3 length is 15 residues. For the CDR3, the DNA is TGTGCCAGCAGCTTGGCCCGGGGGGCGAGCACTGAAGCTTTCTTT. Protein: CASSLARGASTEAFF.

V is TRBV2 and J is TRBJ2-7; no clear D. CDR3 size: 11 residues. CDR1 SNHLY and CDR2 FYNNEI come from the germline V gene. The V gene lost 3 bases and the J gene lost 5 bases, with 5 bases spanning the gap. The CDR3 loop is CASSEDHEQYF. In DNA, the CDR3 is TGTGCCAGCAGTGAGGATCACGAGCAGTACTTC.

The table lists this clone with a count of one. The J gene is TRBJ2-1, the V gene TRBV13; the D call may be TRBD1 or TRBD2 (5 bases each). Germline loops: CDR1 PRHDT, CDR2 FYEKMQ (reference sequence). The CDR3 has 16 residues. Trimming shortened V by 5 bases and J by 6 bases, and 20 bases separated the two germline ends. The CDR3 is CASSPSLGTPLNEQFF. The CDR3 region has the DNA TGTGCCAGCAGCCCGTCACTAGGGACGCCCCTCAATGAGCAGTTCTTC.

J is TRBJ1-1 and V is TRBV9; D possibly corresponds to TRBD1 (5 bases). Trimming took off 0 bases at V and 4 bases at J, with 10 bases between the two ends. Germline V CDR1 and CDR2: SGDLS, YYNGEE. This CDR3 is built from 14 residues. CDR3 protein: CASSVGGDGTEAFF. The DNA of the CDR3 is TGTGCCAGCAGCGTAGGAGGGGACGGCACTGAAGCTTTCTTT.

The chain joins TRBV3-1 (or the pseudogene TRBV3-2) to TRBJ1-2; 8 bases map to TRBD1. Trimming took 4 bases from V and 4 from J; bases not matched to a gene: 5. Germline values: CDR1 LGHDT, CDR2 YNNKEL (reference sequence). The CDR3 covers 14 residues. The CDR3: CASSRDRGPYGYTF. The CDR3 region has the DNA TGTGCCAGCAGCCGCGACAGGGGCCCCTATGGCTACACCTTC.

The chain joins TRBV7-9 to TRBJ2-5; 7 bases agree with TRBD1. The V segment lost 2 bases and the J segment 1 base; nucleotides outside the gene matches: 1. This CDR3 is built from 14 residues. The germline gives CDR1 SEHNR, CDR2 FQNEAQ (reference sequence). The CDR3 reads CASSLRDSQETQYF. The CDR3 DNA reads as TGTGCCAGCAGCTTACGGGACAGCCAAGAGACCCAGTACTTC. Full variable domain (missing parts from reference TRBV7-9 and TRBJ2-5): DTGVSQNPRHKITKRGQNVTFRCDPISEHNRLYWYRQTLGQGPEFLTYFQNEAQLEKSRLLSDRFSAERPKGSFSTLEIQRTEQGDSAMYLCASSLRDSQETQYFGPGTRLLVL.

The V gene is TRBV6-5, the J gene TRBJ2-3; perhaps TRBD1 as D (6 bases). The length of the CDR3 is 15 residues. The germline CDR1 and CDR2 sequences are MNHEY and SVGAGI. V lost 0 bases and J 1 base, leaving 8 bases between the germline ends. The CDR3 here is CASSYSPGGTDTQYF. DNA for the CDR3: TGTGCCAGCAGTTACTCGCCAGGGGGCACAGATACGCAGTATTTT.

The gene calls are TRBV7-9 and TRBJ1-3; D unresolved. The germline V and J ends were trimmed by 5 bases and 3 bases, with 17 bases remaining between them. Germline V gene data show CDR1 as SEHNR and CDR2 as FQNEAQ (reference sequence). The CDR3 length is 16 residues. DNA of the CDR3: TGTGCCAGCAGCCTTGGCCCTCCAGGTGGTGGAAACACCATATATTTT. The encoded protein is CASSLGPPGGGNTIYF.

This clone occurred a few times. The chain employs TRBV19 and TRBJ1-5; 8 nucleotides align to TRBD1. CDR1 LNHDA and CDR2 SQIVND come from the germline V gene (reference sequence). Germline trimming cut 3 bases from V and 5 bases from J; bases unmatched to any gene: 6. CDR3 length equals 15 residues. As DNA, the CDR3 is TGTGCCAGTAGTATGGACAGGGCGAGTTATCAGCCCCAGCATTTT. Amino acid sequence: CASSMDRASYQPQHF.